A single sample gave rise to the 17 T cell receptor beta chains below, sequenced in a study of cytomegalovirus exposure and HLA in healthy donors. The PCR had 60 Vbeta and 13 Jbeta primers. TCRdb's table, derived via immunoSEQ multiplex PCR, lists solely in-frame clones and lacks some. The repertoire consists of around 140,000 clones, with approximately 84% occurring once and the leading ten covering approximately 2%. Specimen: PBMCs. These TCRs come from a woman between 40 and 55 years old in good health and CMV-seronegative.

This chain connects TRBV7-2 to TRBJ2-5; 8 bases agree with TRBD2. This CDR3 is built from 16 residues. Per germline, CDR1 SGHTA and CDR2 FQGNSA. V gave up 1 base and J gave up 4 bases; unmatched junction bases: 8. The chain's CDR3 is CASSLGPGLDRETQYF. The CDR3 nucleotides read TGTGCCAGCAGCTTAGGTCCGGGACTAGACCGAGAGACCCAGTACTTC.

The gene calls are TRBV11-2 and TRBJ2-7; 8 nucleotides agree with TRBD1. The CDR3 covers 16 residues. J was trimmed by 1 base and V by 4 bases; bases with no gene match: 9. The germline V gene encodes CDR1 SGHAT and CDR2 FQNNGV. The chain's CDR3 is CASSSPRTGLSYEQYF. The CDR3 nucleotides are TGTGCCAGCAGCTCCCCCAGGACAGGGCTTTCCTACGAGCAGTACTTC. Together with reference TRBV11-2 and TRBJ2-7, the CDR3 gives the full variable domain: EAGVAQSPRYKIIEKRQSVAFWCNPISGHATLYWYQQILGQGPKLLIQFQNNGVVDDSQLPKDRFSAERLKGVDSTLKIQPAKLEDSAVYLCASSSPRTGLSYEQYFGPGTRLTVT.

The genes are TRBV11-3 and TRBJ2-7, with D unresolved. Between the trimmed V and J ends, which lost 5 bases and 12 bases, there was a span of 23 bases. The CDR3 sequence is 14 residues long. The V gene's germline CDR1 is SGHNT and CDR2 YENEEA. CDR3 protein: CASSPGRLQPLRYF. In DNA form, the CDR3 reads TGTGCCAGCAGCCCCGGCAGACTCCAACCCCTGCGGTACTTC.

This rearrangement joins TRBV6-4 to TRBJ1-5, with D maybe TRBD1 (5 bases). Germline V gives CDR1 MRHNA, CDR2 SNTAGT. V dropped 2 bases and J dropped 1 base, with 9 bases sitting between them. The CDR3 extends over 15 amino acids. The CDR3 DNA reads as TGTGCCAGCAGTGACCCGACAGCCAGCAATCAGCCCCAGCATTTT. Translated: CASSDPTASNQPQHF.

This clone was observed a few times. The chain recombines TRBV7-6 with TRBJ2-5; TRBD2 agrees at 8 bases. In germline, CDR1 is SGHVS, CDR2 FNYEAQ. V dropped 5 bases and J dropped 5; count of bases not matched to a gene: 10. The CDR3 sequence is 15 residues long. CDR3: CASSLNSGAGETQYF. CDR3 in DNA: TGTGCCAGCAGCCTTAATAGCGGGGCGGGGGAGACCCAGTACTTC.

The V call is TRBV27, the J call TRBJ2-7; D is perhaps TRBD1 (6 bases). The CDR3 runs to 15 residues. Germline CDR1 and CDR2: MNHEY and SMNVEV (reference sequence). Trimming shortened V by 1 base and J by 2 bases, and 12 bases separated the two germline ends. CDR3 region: CASSLYRDPAYEQYF. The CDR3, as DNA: TGTGCCAGCAGTTTATACAGGGATCCAGCCTACGAGCAGTACTTC.

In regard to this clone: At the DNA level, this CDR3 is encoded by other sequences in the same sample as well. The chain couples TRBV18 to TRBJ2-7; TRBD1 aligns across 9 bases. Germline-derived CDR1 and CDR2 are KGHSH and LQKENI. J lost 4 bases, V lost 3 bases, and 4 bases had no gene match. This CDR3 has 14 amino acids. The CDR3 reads CASSPGTGSYEQYF. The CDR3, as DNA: TGTGCCAGCTCACCTGGGACAGGGTCGTACGAGCAGTACTTC.

CDR3 region: CASSLARNEKLFF. CDR3 nucleotides: TGTGCCAGCAGCTTAGCCAGGAATGAAAAACTGTTTTTT. The chain joins TRBV11-2 to TRBJ1-4; D uncertain. The germline CDR1 and CDR2 sequences are SGHAT and FQNNGV. CDR3 length: 13 residues. The ends were cut back, 1 base at V and 5 bases at J, with 5 bases in the middle.

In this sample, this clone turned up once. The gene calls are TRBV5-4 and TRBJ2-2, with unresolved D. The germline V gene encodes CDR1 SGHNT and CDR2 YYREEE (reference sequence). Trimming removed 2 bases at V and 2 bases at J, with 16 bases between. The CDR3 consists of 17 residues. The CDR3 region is CASSFGFVQRNTGELFF. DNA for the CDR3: TGTGCCAGCAGCTTCGGTTTCGTGCAGCGAAACACCGGGGAGCTGTTTTTT.

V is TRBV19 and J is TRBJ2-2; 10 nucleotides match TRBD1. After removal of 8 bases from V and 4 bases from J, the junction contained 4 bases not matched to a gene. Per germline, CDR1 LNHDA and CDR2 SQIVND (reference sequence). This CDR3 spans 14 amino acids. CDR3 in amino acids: CASGTGEGTGELFF. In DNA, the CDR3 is TGTGCCAGTGGGACAGGGGAAGGCACCGGGGAGCTGTTTTTT.

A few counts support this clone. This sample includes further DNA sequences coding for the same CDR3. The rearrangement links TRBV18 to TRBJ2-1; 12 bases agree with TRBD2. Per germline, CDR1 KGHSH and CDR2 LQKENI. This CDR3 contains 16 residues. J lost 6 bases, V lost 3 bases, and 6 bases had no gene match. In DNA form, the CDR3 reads TGTGCCAGCTCACCGAGACTAGCGGGAGATACCAATGAGCAGTTCTTC. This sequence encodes CASSPRLAGDTNEQFF.

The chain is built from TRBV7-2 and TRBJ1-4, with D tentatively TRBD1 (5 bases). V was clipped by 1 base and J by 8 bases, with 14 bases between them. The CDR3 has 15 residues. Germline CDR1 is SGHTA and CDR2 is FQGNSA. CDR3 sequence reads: CASSLVKGMGEKLFF. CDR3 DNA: TGTGCCAGCAGCTTAGTTAAGGGGATGGGGGAAAAACTGTTTTTT.

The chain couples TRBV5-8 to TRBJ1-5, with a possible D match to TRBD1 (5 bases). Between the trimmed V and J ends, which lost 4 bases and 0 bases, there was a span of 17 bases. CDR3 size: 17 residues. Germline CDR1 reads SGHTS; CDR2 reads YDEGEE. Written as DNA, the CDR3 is TGTGCCAGCAGCGTTGGGAATCCGGGGGTTAGCAATCAGCCCCAGCATTTT. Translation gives CASSVGNPGVSNQPQHF.

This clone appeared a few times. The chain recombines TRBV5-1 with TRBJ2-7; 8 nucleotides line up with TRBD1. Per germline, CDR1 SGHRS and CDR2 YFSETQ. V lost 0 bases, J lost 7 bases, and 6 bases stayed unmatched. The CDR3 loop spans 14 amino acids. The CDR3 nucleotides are TGCGCCAGCAGCTTGGGGACAGGGAATGGGGAGCAGTACTTC. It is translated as CASSLGTGNGEQYF.

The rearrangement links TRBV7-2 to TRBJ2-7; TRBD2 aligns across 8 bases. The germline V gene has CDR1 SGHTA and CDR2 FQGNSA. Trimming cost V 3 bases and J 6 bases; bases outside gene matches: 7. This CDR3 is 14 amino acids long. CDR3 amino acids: CASSFMTGGAEQYF. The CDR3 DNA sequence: TGTGCCAGCAGCTTTATGACGGGAGGGGCCGAGCAGTACTTC.

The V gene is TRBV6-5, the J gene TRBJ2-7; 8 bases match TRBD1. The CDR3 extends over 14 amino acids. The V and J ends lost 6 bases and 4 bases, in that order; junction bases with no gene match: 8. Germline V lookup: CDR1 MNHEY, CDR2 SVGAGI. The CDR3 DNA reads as TGTGCCAGCAGCCGACAGGGGCAGGAATACGAGCAGTACTTC. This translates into CASSRQGQEYEQYF.

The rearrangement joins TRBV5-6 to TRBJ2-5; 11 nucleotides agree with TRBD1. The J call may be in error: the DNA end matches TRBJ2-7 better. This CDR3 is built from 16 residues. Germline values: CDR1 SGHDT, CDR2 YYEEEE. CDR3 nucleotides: TGTGCCAGCAGCTTGGGTCTCCGGACAGGGGGCGACGAGCAGTACTTC. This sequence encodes CASSLGLRTGGDEQYF.